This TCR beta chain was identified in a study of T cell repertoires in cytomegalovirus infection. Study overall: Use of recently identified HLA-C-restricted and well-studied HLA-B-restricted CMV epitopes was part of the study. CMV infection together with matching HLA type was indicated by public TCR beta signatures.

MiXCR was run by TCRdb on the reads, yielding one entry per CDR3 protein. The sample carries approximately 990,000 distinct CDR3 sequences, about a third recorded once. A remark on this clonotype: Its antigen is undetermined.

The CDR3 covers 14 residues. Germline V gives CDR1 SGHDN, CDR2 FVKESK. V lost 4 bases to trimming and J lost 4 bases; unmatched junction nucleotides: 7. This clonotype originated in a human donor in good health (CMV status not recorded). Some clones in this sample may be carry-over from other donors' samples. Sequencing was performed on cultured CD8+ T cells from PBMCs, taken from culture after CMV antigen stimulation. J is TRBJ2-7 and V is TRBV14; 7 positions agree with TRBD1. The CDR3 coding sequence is TGTGCCAGCAGCCGAACAGGGGTTCAGTACGAGCAGTACGTC. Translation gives CASSRTGVQYEQYV.